A selection of T cell receptor beta chains follows, all from one sample in a study of control samples from healthy donors and cancer patients. Generated by immunoSEQ multiplex PCR, the TCRdb table keeps only in-frame clones and is missing some. Among 100,000 to 150,000 clones, about 90% were seen once, and the ten largest hold around 2%. Material for sequencing was blood. The receptor source for this set is a man between 18 and 29 years old in good health. Each CDR3 is given with its conserved first and last residue.

v_gene | CDR3aa
TRBV2 | CASSKDRNNQPQHF
TRBV11-2 | CASSHGTSGRTDTQYF
TRBV27 | CASSQRTGTRVYGEQFF
TRBV5-6 | CASSRGYSSGNTIYF
TRBV2 | CASSGTASGNTIYF
TRBV10-1 | CASSESSGLSYEQFF
TRBV28 | CASSFTGRTYEQYF
TRBV4-1 | CASSQGDRDSYEQYF
TRBV2 | CASSVTGGNSYNEQFF
TRBV7-8 | CASSLTGANVLTF
TRBV27 | CASSLWGEEQTQYF
TRBV4-1 | CASGVSIEKLFF
TRBV20-1 | CSASRDGVNEKLFF
TRBV20-1 | CSVGGPEQFF
TRBV6-5 | CASSQRDRGNEKLFF
TRBV7-6 | CASSFYGKLAVGGEQYF
TRBV27 | CASSLSVTYEQYF
TRBV20-1 | CSAAWKTQYF
TRBV7-9 | CASSPGGFDEKLFF
TRBV7-2 | CASSLRLAGPTDTQYF
TRBV30 | CAWTGVLNEQFF
TRBV27 | CASSLSVEGRGTEAFF
TRBV27 | CASSSWQGATFF
TRBV5-8 | CASSWQDSNQPQHF
TRBV15 | CATSREDGNLSGELFF
TRBV19 | CASSRRGGGRLGNEQFF
TRBV7-3 | CASSLNGLAGEQYF
TRBV7-2 | CASSWGGNPGEQYF
TRBV18 | CASSPTRDRGDYGYTF
TRBV25-1 | CASRDGGASYNSPLHF
TRBV6-5 | CASAEGATRQETQYF